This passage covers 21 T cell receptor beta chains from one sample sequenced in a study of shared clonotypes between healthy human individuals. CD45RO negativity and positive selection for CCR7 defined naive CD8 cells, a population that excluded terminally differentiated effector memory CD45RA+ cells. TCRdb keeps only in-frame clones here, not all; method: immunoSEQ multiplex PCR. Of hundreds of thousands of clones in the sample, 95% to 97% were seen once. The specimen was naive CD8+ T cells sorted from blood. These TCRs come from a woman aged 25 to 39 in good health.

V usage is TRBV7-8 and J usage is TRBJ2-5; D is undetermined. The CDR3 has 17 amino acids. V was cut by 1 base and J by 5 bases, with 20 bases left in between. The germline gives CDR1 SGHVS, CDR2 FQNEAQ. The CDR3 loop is CASSLGPAGSSRETQYF. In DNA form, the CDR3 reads TGTGCCAGCAGCTTAGGACCCGCCGGATCCTCCCGGGAGACCCAGTACTTC. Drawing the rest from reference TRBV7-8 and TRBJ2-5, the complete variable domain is GAGVSQSPRYKVAKRGQDVALRCDPISGHVSLFWYQQALGQGPEFLTYFQNEAQLDKSGLPSDRFFAERPEGSVSTLKIQRTQQEDSAVYLCASSLGPAGSSRETQYFGPGTRLLVL.

This CDR3 reads CASSLRDRWSLADTQYF. CDR3 nucleotides: TGTGCCAGCAGTTTAAGGGACAGATGGTCGCTGGCAGATACGCAGTATTTT. This chain connects TRBV28 to TRBJ2-3, with TRBD1 matching 7 bases. Trimming took 2 bases from V and 4 from J; bases not matched to a gene: 12. Germline V gives CDR1 MDHEN, CDR2 SYDVKM. This CDR3 contains 17 residues.

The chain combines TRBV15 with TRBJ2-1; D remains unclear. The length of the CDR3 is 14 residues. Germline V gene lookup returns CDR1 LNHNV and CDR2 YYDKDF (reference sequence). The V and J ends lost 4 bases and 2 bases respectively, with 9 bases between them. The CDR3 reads CATSKGQTYNEQFF. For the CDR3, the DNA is TGTGCCACCAGCAAAGGGCAGACCTACAATGAGCAGTTCTTC.

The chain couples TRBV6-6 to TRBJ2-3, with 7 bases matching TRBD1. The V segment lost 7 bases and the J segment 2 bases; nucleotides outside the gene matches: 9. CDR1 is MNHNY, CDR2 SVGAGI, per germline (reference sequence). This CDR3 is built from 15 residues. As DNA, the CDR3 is TGTGCCAGCACTGCTCGGACAGGCGTCACAGATACGCAGTATTTT. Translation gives CASTARTGVTDTQYF.

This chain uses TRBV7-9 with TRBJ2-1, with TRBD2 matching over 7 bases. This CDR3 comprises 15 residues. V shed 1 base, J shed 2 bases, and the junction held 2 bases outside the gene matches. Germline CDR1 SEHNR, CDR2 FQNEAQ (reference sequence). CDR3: CASSLGREPYNEQFF. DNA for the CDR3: TGTGCCAGCAGCTTAGGGCGGGAGCCCTACAATGAGCAGTTCTTC.

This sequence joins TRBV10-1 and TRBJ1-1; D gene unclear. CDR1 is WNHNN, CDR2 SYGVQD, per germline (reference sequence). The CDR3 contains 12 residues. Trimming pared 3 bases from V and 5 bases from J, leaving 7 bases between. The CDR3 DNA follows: TGCGCCAGCAGTGATCGGGGTACTGAAGCTTTCTTT. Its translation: CASSDRGTEAFF.

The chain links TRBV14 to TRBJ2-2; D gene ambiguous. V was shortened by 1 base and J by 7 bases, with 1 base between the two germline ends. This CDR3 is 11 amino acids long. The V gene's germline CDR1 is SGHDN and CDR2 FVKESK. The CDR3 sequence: CASSQGGELFF. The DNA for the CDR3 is TGTGCCAGCAGCCAAGGCGGGGAGCTGTTTTTT.

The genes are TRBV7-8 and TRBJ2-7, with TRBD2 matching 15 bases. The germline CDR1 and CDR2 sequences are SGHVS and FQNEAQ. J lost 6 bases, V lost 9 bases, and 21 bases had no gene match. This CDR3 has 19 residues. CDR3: CASRIGRTSGRAHSGEQYF. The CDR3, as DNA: TGTGCCAGTAGAATCGGGCGGACTAGCGGGAGGGCCCATTCGGGCGAGCAGTACTTC.

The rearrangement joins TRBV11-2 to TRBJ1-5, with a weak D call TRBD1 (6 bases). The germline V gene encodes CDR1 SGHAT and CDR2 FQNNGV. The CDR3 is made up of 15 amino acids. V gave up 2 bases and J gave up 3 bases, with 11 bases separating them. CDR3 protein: CASSLNDRPNQPQHF. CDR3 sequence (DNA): TGTGCCAGCAGCTTAAATGACAGGCCCAATCAGCCCCAGCATTTT.

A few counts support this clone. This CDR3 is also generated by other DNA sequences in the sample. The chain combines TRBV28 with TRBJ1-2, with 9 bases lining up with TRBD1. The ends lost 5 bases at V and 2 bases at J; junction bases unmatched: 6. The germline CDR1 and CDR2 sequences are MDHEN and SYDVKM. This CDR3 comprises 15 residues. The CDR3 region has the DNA TGTGCCAGCAGTCCGGGACAGGGTCCCAACTATGGCTACACCTTC. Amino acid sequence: CASSPGQGPNYGYTF.

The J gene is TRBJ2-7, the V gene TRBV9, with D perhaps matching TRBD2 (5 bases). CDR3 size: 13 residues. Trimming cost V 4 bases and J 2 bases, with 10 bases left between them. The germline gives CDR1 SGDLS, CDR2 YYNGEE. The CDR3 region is CASSSPGAYEQYF. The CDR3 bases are TGTGCCAGCAGCTCCCCCGGGGCCTACGAGCAGTACTTC. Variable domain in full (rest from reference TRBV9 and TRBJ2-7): DSGVTQTPKHLITATGQRVTLRCSPRSGDLSVYWYQQSLDQGLQFLIQYYNGEERAKGNILERFSAQQFPDLHSELNLSSLELGDSALYFCASSSPGAYEQYFGPGTRLTVT.

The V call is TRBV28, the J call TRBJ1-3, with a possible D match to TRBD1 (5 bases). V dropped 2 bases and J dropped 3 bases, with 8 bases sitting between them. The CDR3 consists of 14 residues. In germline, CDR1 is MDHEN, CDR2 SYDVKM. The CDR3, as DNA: TGTGCCAGCAGTTTAGTAGGGGTTGGAAACACCATATATTTT. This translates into CASSLVGVGNTIYF.

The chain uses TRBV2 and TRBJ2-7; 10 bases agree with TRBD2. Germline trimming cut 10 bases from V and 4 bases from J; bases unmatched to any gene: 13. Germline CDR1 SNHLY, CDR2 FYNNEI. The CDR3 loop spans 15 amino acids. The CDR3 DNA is TGTGCCACCCTGCAAAAGCGGGAGGGCTGGTACGAGCAGTACTTC. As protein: CATLQKREGWYEQYF.

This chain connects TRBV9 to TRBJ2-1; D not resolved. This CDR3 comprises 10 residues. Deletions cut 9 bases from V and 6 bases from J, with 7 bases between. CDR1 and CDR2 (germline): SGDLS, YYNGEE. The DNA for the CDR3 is TGTGCCACCATTGGCAATGAGCAGTTCTTC. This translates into CATIGNEQFF. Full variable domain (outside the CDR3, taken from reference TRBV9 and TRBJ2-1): DSGVTQTPKHLITATGQRVTLRCSPRSGDLSVYWYQQSLDQGLQFLIQYYNGEERAKGNILERFSAQQFPDLHSELNLSSLELGDSALYFCATIGNEQFFGPGTRLTVL.

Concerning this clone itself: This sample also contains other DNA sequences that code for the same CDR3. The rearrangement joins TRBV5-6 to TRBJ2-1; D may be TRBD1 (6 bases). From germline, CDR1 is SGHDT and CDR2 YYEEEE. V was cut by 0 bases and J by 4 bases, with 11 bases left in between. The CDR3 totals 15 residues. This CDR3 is CASSLDGGGYNEQFF. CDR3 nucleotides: TGTGCCAGCAGCTTGGATGGGGGCGGGTACAATGAGCAGTTCTTC.

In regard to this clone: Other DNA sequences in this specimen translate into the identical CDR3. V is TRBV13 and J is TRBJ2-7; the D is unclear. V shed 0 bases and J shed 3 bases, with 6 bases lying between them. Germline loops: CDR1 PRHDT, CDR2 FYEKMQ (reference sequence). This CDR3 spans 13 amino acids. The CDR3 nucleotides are TGTGCCAGCAGCTTAGGACAGAGCTACGAGCAGTACTTC. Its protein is CASSLGQSYEQYF.

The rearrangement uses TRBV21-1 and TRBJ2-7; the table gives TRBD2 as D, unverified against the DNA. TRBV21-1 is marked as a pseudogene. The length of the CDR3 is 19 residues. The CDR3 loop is CASSKRCAAYGTKRYEQYF. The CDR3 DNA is TGTGCCAGCAGCAAACGATGTGCGGCTTACGGGACTAAACGCTACGAGCAGTACTTC.

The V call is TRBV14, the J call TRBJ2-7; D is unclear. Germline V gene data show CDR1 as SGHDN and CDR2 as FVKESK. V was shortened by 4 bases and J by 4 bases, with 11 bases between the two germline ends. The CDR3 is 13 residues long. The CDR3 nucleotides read TGTGCCAGCAGCCGGGGTAAGGGATACGAGCAGTACTTC. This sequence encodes CASSRGKGYEQYF.

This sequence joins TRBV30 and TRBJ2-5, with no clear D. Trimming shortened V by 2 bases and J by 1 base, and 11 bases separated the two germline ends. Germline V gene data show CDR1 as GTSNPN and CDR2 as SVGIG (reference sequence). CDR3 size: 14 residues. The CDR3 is CAWSQDGLQETQYF. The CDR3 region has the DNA TGTGCCTGGAGTCAAGACGGGCTCCAAGAGACCCAGTACTTC. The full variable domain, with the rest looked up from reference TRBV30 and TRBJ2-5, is SQTIHQWPATLVQPVGSPLSLECTVEGTSNPNLYWYRQAAGRGLQLLFYSVGIGQISSEVPQNLSASRPQDRQFILSSKKLLLSDSGFYLCAWSQDGLQETQYFGPGTRLLVL.

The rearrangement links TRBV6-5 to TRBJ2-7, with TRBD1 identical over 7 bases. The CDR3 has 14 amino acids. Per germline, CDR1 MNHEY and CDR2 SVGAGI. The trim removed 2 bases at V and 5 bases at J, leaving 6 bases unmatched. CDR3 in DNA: TGTGCCAGCAGTTACGGGGACAGCCTCAACGAGCAGTACTTC. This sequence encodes CASSYGDSLNEQYF.

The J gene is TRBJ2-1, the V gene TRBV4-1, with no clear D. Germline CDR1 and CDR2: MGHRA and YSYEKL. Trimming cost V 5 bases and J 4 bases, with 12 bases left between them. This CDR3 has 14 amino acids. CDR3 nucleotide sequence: TGCGCCAGCAGCTATTACGAAGGATACAATGAGCAGTTCTTC. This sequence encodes CASSYYEGYNEQFF.